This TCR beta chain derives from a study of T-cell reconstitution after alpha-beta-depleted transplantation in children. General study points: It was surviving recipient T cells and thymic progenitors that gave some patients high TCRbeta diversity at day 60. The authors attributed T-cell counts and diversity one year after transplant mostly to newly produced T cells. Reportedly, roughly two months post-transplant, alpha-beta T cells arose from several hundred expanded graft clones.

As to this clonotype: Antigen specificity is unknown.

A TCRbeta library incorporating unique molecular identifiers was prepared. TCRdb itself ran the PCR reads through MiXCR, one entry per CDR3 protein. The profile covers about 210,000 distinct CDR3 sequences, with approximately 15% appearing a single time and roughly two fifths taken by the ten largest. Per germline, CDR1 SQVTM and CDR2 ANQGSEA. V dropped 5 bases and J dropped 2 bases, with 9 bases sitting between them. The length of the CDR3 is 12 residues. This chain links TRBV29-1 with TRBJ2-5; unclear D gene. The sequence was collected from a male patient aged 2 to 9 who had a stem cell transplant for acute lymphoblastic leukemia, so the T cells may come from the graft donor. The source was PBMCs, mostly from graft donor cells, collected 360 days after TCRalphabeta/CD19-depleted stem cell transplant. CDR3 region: CSVRLGQETQYF. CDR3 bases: TGCAGCGTTCGTCTGGGTCAAGAGACCCAGTACTTC. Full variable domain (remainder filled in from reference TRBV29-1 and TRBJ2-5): SAVISQKPSRDICQRGTSLTIQCQVDSQVTMMFWYRQQPGQSLTLIATANQGSEATYESGFVIDKFPISRPNLTFSTLTVSNMSPEDSSIYLCSVRLGQETQYFGPGTRLLVL.